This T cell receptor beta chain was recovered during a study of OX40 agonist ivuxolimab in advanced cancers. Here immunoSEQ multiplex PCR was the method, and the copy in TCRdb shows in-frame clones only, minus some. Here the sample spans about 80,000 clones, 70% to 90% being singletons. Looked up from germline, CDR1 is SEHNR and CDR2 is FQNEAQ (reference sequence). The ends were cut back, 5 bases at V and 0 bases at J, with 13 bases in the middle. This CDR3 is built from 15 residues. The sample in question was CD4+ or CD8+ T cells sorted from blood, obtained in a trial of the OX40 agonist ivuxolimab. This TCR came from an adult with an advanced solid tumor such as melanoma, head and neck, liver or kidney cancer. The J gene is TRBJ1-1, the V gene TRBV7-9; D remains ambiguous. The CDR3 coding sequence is TGTGCCAGCAGCCCTGAGCCGAGCATGAACACTGAAGCTTTCTTT. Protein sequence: CASSPEPSMNTEAFF.